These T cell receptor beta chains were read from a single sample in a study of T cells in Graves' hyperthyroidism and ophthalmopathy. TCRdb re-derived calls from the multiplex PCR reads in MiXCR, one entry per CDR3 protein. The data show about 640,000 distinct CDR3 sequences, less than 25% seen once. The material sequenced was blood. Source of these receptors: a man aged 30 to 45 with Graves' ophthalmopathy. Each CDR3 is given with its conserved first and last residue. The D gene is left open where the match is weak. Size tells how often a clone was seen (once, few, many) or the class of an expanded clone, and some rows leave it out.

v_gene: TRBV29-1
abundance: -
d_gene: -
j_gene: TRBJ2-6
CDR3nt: TGCAGCGCCCAGGGCGCTGGGGCCAACGTCCTGACTTTC
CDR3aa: CSAQGAGANVLTF

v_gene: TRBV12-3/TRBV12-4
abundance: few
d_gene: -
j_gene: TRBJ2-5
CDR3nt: TGTGCCAGCAGTTTTGTGGGACAAGGAGAGACCCAGTACTTC
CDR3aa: CASSFVGQGETQYF

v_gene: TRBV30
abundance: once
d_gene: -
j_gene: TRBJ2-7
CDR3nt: TGTGCCTGGGCCGGCCCCACGGACAGAAACTCCTACGAGCAGTACTTC
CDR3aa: CAWAGPTDRNSYEQYF

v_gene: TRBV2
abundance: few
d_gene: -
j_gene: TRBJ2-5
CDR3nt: TGTGCCAGCCAAGAAAGGGACTGGGGGCTAGCGTATAGAGAGACCCAGTACTTC
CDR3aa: CASQERDWGLAYRETQYF

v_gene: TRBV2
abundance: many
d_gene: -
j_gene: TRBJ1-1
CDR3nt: TGTGAGAGCAGTGAAAAGAGGATGAACACTGAAGCTTTCTTT
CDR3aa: CESSEKRMNTEAFF

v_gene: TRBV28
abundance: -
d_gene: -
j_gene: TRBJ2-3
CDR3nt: TGTGCCAGCAGTTTTCAGCCTGTCACAGATACGCAGTATTTT
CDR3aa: CASSFQPVTDTQYF

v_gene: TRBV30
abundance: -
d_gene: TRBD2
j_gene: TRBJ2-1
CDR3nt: TGTGCCTGGGCTAGCGGGGTTAGTATTACTGAGCAGTTCTTC
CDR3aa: CAWASGVSITEQFF

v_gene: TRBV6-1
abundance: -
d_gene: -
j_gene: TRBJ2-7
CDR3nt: TGTGCCAGCATGCGGGACCGCGTATCCTACGAGCAGTACTTC
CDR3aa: CASMRDRVSYEQYF

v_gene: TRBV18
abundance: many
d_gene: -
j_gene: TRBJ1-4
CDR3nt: TGTGCCAGCTCGCCGGACAGAGCTAATGAAAAACTGTTTTTT
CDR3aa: CASSPDRANEKLFF

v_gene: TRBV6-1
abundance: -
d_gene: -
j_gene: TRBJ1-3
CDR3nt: TGTGCCACGAAAACAGGGAACTCTGGAAACACCATATATTTT
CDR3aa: CATKTGNSGNTIYF

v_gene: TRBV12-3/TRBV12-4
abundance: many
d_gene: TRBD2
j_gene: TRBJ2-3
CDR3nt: TGTGCCAGCACCTTCGAAGCGGGAGGGGTCACAGATACGCAGTATTTT
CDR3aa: CASTFEAGGVTDTQYF

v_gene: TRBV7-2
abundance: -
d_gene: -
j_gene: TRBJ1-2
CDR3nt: TGTGCCAGCAGCTTAAAGGGGCTGGGCAGGGGAATCTATGGCTACACCTTC
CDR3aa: CASSLKGLGRGIYGYTF

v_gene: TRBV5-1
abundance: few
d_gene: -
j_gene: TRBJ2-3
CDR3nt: TGCGCCAGCAGCTTGGAGTACACGGGGTCTACAGATACGCAGTATTTT
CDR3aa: CASSLEYTGSTDTQYF

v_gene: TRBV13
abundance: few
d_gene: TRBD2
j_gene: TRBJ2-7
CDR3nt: TGTGCCAGCAGCTTAGGGGGGCTAGCGGGAGAGCAGTACTTC
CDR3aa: CASSLGGLAGEQYF

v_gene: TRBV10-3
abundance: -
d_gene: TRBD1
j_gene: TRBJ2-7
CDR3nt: TGTGCCATCAGTGAGAGACAGGGGGCGGATGGGGAGCAGTACTTC
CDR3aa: CAISERQGADGEQYF

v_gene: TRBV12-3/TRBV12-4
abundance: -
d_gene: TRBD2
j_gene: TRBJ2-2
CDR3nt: TGTGCCAGCAGTCTACCCTCGGGACTAGCGGGAGGAGGACCCTTCGCGAACACCGGGGAGCTGTTTTTT
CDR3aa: CASSLPSGLAGGGPFANTGELFF

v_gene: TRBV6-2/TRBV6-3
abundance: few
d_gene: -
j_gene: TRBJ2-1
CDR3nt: TGTGCCAGCAGTTACTCGCATCAGTCCTACAATGAGCAGTTCTTC
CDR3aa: CASSYSHQSYNEQFF

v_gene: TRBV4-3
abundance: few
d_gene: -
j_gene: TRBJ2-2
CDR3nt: TGCGCCAGCAGCCAAGACAGGGGACATACCCGGGAGCTGTTTTTT
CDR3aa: CASSQDRGHTRELFF

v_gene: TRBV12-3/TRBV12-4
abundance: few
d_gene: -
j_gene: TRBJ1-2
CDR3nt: TGTGCCAGCAGGACGACAGACGGCTACACCTTC
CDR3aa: CASRTTDGYTF

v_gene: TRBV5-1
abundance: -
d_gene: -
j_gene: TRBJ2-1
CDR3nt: TGTGCCAGCAGCATTTCGCTTAATGCGCAGTTCTTC
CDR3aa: CASSISLNAQFF

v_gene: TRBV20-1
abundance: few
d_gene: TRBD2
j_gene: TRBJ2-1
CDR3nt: TGCAGTGCTAGACCGGGACTAGCGGGAGTCGATGAGCAGTTCTTC
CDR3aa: CSARPGLAGVDEQFF

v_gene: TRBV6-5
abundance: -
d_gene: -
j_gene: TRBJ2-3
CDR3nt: TGTGCCAGCAGTTACTCGATTTCTGTCATTGGAGATACGCAGTATTTT
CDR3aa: CASSYSISVIGDTQYF

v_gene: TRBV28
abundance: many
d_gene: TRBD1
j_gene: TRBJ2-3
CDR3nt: TGTGCCAGCAGTTCCGTGGGACAGGGATCTGATACGCAGTATTTT
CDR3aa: CASSSVGQGSDTQYF

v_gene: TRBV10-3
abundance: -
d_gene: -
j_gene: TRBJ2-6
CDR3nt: TGTGCCATCAGTGAGTTGCCAGGGGGGACCTCTGGGGCCAACGTCCTGACTTTC
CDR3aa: CAISELPGGTSGANVLTF

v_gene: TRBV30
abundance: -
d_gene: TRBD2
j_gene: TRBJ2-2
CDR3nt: TGTGCCTGGACTGAGGGCGGGAGGGGATCCGGGGAGCTGTTTTTT
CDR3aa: CAWTEGGRGSGELFF

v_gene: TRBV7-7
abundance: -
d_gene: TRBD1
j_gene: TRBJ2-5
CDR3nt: TGTGCTAGCAGCTTAGAACAGGGGGCGACGGAGACCCAGTACTTC
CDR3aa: CASSLEQGATETQYF

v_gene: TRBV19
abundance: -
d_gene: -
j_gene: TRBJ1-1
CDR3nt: TGTGCCAGTAGTATAGGTCAGGGGCGTGAAGCTTTCTTT
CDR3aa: CASSIGQGREAFF

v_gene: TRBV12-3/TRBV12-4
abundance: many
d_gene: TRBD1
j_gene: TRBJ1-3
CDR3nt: TGTGCCAGCACCTACAGGGACAGCGTCTCTGGAAACACCATATATTTT
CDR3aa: CASTYRDSVSGNTIYF

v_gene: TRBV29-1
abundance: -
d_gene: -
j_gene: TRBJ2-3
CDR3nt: TGCAGCGTTGAAGAGGAGAACACAGATACGCAGTATTTT
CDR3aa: CSVEEENTDTQYF

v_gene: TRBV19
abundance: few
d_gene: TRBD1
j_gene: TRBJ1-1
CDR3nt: TGTGCCAGTATAAGGGGGCTGACTGAAGCTTTCTTT
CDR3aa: CASIRGLTEAFF

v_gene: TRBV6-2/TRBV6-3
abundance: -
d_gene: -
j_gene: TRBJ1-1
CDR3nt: TGTGCCAGCAGTGACACAGGGTTTAGGATCTTT
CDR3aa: CASSDTGFRIF

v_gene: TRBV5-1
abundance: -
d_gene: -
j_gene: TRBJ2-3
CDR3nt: TGCGCCAGCAGCTTTGGGGAATTCACAGATACGCAGTATTTT
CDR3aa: CASSFGEFTDTQYF

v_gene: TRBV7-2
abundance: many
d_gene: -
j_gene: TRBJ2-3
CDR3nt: TGTGCCAGCAGCGAGGCAGGGAGCACAGATACGCAGTATTTT
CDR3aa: CASSEAGSTDTQYF

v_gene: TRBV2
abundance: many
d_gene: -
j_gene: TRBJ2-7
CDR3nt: TGTGCCAGCAGGGGGTCGGACCTGAAGCAGTACTTC
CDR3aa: CASRGSDLKQYF

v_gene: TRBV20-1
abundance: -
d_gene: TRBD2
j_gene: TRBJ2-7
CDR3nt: TGCAGTGTCAGAGCGGCCAGCGGGGGACACTACGAGCAGTACTTC
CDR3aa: CSVRAASGGHYEQYF

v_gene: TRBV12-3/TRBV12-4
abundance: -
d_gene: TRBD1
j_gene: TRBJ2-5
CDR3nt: TGTGCCAGCAACACAGGGGGTCAAGAGACCCAGTACTTC
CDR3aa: CASNTGGQETQYF

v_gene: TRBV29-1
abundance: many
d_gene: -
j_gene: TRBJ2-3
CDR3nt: TGCAGCGTTGAAGGGGACGAGCCCCCAGATACGCAGTATTTT
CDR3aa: CSVEGDEPPDTQYF

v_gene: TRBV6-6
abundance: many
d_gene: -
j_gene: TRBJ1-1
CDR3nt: TGTGCCAGCAGTTACTCGTCAGCGTTCGGGGAAGCTTTCTTT
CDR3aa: CASSYSSAFGEAFF

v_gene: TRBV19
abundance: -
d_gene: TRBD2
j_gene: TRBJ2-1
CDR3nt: TGTGCCAGTAGTTTGACTAGCGGGACCCACAATGAGCAGTTCTTC
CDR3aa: CASSLTSGTHNEQFF

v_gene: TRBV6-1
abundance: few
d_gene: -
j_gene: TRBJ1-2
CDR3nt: TGTGCCAGCAAGGGAGGGGGGGGGGCGTTTTATAACTATGGCTACACCTTC
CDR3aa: CASKGGGGAFYNYGYTF

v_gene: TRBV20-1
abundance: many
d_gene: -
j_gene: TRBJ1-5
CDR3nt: TGCAGTGCTAGAGGTCAGGGGACTCAGCCCCAGCATTTT
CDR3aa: CSARGQGTQPQHF

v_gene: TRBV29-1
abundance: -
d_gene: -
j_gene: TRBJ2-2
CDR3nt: TGCAGCGTTGAAGATTGGGTCGGTTCCGGGGAGCTGTTTTTT
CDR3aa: CSVEDWVGSGELFF

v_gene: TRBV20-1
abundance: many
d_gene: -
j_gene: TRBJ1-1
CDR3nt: TGCAGTGCTACTCGGGGGGCAACGATGAACACTGAAGCTTTCTTT
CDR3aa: CSATRGATMNTEAFF

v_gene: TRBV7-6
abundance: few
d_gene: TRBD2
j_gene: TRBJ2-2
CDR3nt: TGTGCCAGCAGCCGTTTAGGAGCGGGAGGCACCGGGGAGCTGTTTTTT
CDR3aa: CASSRLGAGGTGELFF

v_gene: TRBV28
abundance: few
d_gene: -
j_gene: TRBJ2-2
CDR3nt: TGTGCCAGCATGAGAAATACAGGGATCGGGGAGCTGTTTTTT
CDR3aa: CASMRNTGIGELFF

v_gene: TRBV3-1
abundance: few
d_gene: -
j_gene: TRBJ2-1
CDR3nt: TGTGCCAGCAGCCCCCGGATTTTCGGTGAGCAGTTCTTC
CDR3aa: CASSPRIFGEQFF

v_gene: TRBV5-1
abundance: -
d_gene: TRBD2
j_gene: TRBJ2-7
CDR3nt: TGCGCCAGCAGCTTTGGGACTAGCGGGATCGACGAGCAGTACTTC
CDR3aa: CASSFGTSGIDEQYF